This T cell receptor (beta chain) originates from a study of shared clonotypes between healthy human individuals. The study's findings and limits: Naive subsets usually exceeded memory subsets in estimated richness.

Sequencing used immunoSEQ multiplex PCR; TCRdb keeps in-frame clones, though not all of them. In the table there are about 700,000 clones, 92% of which are singletons. To note about this clone: No antigen is known for it.

V was clipped by 2 bases and J by 0 bases, with 8 bases between them. This CDR3 has 13 residues. CDR1 and CDR2 from the germline V gene are GTSNPN and SVGIG (reference sequence). Positively selected for CCR7, the CD45RO-negative cells used as naive CD8 cells excluded terminally differentiated effector memory CD45RA+ cells. Source material: naive CD8+ T cells sorted from blood. V usage is TRBV30 and J usage is TRBJ2-7; unclear D gene. The sequence came from a man younger than 40 in good health. The CDR3 DNA sequence: TGTGCCTGGAGTTGGTCAGCCTCCTACGAGCAGTACTTC. Its protein is CAWSWSASYEQYF.